A single sample gave rise to the 8 T cell receptor beta chains below, sequenced in a study of T cell responses to AZD1222 COVID-19 vaccine. The data were produced by immunoSEQ multiplex PCR, yet TCRdb's version contains in-frame clones alone and is incomplete. This sample has tens of thousands of clones, with 86% found just once. Sample: peripheral blood, taken on day 0 of AZD1222 vaccination. All receptors derive from an adult in good health.

V gene TRBV6-5 combines with J gene TRBJ2-1; 11 bases fit TRBD1. The V gene end was trimmed by 5 bases and the J gene end by 2 bases; junction bases not matched to a gene: 2. Germline values: CDR1 MNHEY, CDR2 SVGAGI. This CDR3 region has 15 residues. The CDR3 reads CASSRGQGAYNEQFF. Here the CDR3 DNA reads TGTGCCAGCAGTCGGGGACAGGGGGCCTACAATGAGCAGTTCTTC.

The J gene is TRBJ2-1, the V gene TRBV21-1; the D call TRBD2 from the table was never checked on the DNA. TRBV21-1 is described as a pseudogene. This CDR3 contains 18 residues. The CDR3 loop reads CASSISSGPAYNHNEQFF. The CDR3 bases are TGTGCCAGCAGCATATCTAGCGGCCCCGCCTATAACCACAATGAGCAGTTCTTC.

V is TRBV4-3 and J is TRBJ1-1, with D possibly TRBD1 on 6 matching bases. V gave up 4 bases and J gave up 3 bases, with 15 bases separating them. Germline CDR1 reads LGHNA; CDR2 reads YSLEER. There are 15 residues in the CDR3. The CDR3 DNA is TGCGCCAGCAGCCTCAACGGGGGGCACTACACTGAAGCTTTCTTT. It encodes CASSLNGGHYTEAFF.

This clone was seen only once. The genes are TRBV30 and TRBJ1-3, with a tentative D call TRBD1 (5 bases). CDR1 is GTSNPN and CDR2 is SVGIG in the germline V gene (reference sequence). With 3 bases removed from V and 4 bases from J, the gap between germline ends came to 10 bases. This CDR3 has 13 amino acids. The CDR3 DNA follows: TGTGCCTGGAGCCCGGCAGGGGGAAACACCATATATTTT. Protein sequence: CAWSPAGGNTIYF.

The gene calls are TRBV18 and TRBJ2-1; D gene uncertain. The germline gives CDR1 KGHSH, CDR2 LQKENI. The CDR3 length is 11 residues. V was clipped by 2 bases and J by 8 bases, with 4 bases between them. DNA of the CDR3: TGTGCCAGCTCACCAGGGCATGAGCAGTTCTTC. Translating it yields CASSPGHEQFF.

This clone occurred once. The chain employs TRBV2 and TRBJ2-1; D gene ambiguous. Trimming shortened V by 10 bases and J by 5 bases, and 9 bases separated the two germline ends. This CDR3 spans 11 amino acids. The germline V gene has CDR1 SNHLY and CDR2 FYNNEI. The DNA of the CDR3 is TGTGCCATACAATATAACAATGAGCAGTTCTTC. It codes for CAIQYNNEQFF.

CDR3 DNA: TGTGCCAGCAGCGGTTCTGTTGGTGGCGAGCAGTACTTC. Its translation is CASSGSVGGEQYF. This chain joins TRBV2 and TRBJ2-7; D not resolved. Germline loops: CDR1 SNHLY, CDR2 FYNNEI. This CDR3 is 13 amino acids long. Trimming shortened V by 6 bases and J by 6 bases, and 15 bases separated the two germline ends.

The chain combines TRBV7-9 with TRBJ1-4; D gene ambiguous. Germline CDR1 SEHNR, CDR2 FQNEAQ (reference sequence). The CDR3 spans 15 residues. V lost 1 base, J lost 5 bases, and 11 bases lay in between. CDR3 in DNA: TGTGCCAGCAGCTTAGTACGGTCAGCAAATGAAAAACTGTTTTTT. It specifies CASSLVRSANEKLFF. Supplemented by reference TRBV7-9 and TRBJ1-4, the full variable domain reads DTGVSQNPRHKITKRGQNVTFRCDPISEHNRLYWYRQTLGQGPEFLTYFQNEAQLEKSRLLSDRFSAERPKGSFSTLEIQRTEQGDSAMYLCASSLVRSANEKLFFGSGTQLSVL.